The sequence of this T cell receptor (beta chain) was determined in a study of T-cell memory formation after mild COVID-19. General study results and limits: While clones contracting from day 15 to 85 were balanced between CD4 and CD8, later expanders leaned CD4+. The finding that pre-infection memory included some responding clones suggested that cross-reactive memory joined. Researchers report contracting CD4+ clones mostly in CM and EM, with CD8+ clones in EMRA.

TCRdb re-analysed the 5' RACE reads in MiXCR, keeping a single row per CDR3 protein. The sample contains roughly 130,000 distinct CDR3 sequences, about 17% of which appear only once. In the case of this clonotype: Its antigen is unknown.

CDR1 and CDR2 from the germline V gene are MNHNY and SVGAGI (reference sequence). This CDR3 region has 16 residues. Trimming cost V 6 bases and J 6 bases, with 18 bases left between them. The TCR was taken from a man between 18 and 35 years old who had mild COVID-19 (a few samples of this study predate the infection). Cell type and time point are not known. V is TRBV6-6 and J is TRBJ1-6; possible D gene TRBD1, 5 bases. Input material: PBMCs or a T cell subset sorted from them (not recorded which). Here the CDR3 DNA reads TGTGCCAGCAGGGATTGGCGCAGGGCGACTAATTCACCCCTCCACTTT. This translates into CASRDWRRATNSPLHF.